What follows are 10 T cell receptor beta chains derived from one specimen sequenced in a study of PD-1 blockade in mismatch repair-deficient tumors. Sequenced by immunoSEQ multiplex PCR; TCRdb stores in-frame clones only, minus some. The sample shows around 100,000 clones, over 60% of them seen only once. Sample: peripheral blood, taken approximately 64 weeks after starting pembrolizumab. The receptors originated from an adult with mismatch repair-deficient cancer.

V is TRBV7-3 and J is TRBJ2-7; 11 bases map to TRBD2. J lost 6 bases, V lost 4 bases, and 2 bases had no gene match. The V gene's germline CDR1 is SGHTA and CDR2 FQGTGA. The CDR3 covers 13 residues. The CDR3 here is CASSSGTSGEQYF. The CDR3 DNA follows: TGTGCCAGCAGCTCCGGGACTAGCGGCGAGCAGTACTTC.

CDR3 sequence reads: CASSLLGRGRTGANVLTF. The CDR3 nucleotides read TGTGCCAGCAGCTTATTGGGCAGGGGGCGGACTGGGGCCAACGTCCTGACTTTC. The chain employs TRBV7-8 and TRBJ2-6; 8 bases align to TRBD1. V shed 2 bases and J 2 bases; nucleotides not matched to a gene: 8. The CDR3 is 18 residues long. Germline loops: CDR1 SGHVS, CDR2 FQNEAQ.

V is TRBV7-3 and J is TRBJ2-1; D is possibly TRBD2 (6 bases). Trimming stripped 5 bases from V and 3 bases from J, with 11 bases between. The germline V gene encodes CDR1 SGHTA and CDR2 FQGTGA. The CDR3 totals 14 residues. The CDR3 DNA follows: TGTGCCAGCAGCCCCACTAGCTACTACAATGAGCAGTTCTTC. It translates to CASSPTSYYNEQFF.

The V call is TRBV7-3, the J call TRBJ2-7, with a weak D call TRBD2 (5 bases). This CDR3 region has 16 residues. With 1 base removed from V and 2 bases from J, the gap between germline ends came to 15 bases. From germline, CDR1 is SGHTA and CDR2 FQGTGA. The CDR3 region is CASSLNPSLYPYEQYF. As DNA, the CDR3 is TGTGCCAGCAGCTTAAATCCTAGCCTCTACCCCTACGAGCAGTACTTC.

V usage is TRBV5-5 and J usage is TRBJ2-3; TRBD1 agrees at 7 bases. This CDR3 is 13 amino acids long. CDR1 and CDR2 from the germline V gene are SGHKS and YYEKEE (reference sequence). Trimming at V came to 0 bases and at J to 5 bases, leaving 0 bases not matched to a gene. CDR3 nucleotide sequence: TGTGCCAGCAGCTTGGACAGGGGAGATACGCAGTATTTT. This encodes CASSLDRGDTQYF.

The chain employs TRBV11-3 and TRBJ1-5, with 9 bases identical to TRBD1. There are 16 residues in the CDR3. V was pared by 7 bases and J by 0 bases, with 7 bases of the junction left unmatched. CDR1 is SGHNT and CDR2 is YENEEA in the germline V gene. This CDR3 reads CASTPDRGRSNQPQHF. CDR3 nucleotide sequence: TGTGCCAGCACCCCGGACAGGGGCCGTAGCAATCAGCCCCAGCATTTT.

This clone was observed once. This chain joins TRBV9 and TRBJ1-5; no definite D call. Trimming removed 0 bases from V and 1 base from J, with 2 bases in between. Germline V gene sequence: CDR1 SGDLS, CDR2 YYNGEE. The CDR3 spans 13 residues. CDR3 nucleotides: TGTGCCAGCAGCGTAGGCAGCAATCAGCCCCAGCATTTT. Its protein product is CASSVGSNQPQHF.

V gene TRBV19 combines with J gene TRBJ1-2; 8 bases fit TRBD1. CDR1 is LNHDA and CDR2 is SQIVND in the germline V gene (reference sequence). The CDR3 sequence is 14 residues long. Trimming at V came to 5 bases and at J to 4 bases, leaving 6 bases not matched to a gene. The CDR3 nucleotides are TGTGCCAGTAGTCCGGACAGGGCCGGCTATGGCTACACCTTC. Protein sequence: CASSPDRAGYGYTF. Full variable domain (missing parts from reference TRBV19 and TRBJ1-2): DGGITQSPKYLFRKEGQNVTLSCEQNLNHDAMYWYRQDPGQGLRLIYYSQIVNDFQKGDIAEGYSVSREKKESFPLTVTSAQKNPTAFYLCASSPDRAGYGYTFGSGTRLTVV.

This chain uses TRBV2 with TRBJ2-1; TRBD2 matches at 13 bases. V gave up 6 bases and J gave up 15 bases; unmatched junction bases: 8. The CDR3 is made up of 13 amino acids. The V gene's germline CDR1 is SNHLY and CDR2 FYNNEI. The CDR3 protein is CASSDGLAGAPFF. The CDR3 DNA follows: TGTGCCAGCAGCGATGGACTAGCGGGAGCCCCGTTCTTC. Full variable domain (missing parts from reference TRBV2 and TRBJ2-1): EPEVTQTPSHQVTQMGQEVILRCVPISNHLYFYWYRQILGQKVEFLVSFYNNEISEKSEIFDDQFSVERPDGSNFTLKIRSTKLEDSAMYFCASSDGLAGAPFFGPGTRLTVL.

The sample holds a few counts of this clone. DNA of the CDR3: TGTGCCAGCAGCGTAGAGCCCCAGACAGATTGGGGCTACACCTTC. Translated: CASSVEPQTDWGYTF. The chain recombines TRBV9 with TRBJ1-2, with D tentatively TRBD1 (5 bases). Germline V lookup: CDR1 SGDLS, CDR2 YYNGEE. The length of the CDR3 is 15 residues. Trimming took 0 bases from V and 8 from J, leaving 17 bases between them.